This T cell receptor beta chain is drawn from a study of graft-versus-host responses after intestinal transplantation. On this clone itself: Antigen: not known.

The V end was cut by 3 bases, the J end by 0 bases, with 10 bases between. Looked up from germline, CDR1 is SGDLS and CDR2 is YYNGEE. CDR3 length equals 14 residues. The protocol was immunoSEQ multiplex PCR, while the TCRdb copy is restricted to in-frame clones and leaves out a portion. Of roughly 96,000 clones listed, 91% were seen once; the top ten hold over 0.4%. This chain links TRBV9 with TRBJ2-7, with a tentative D call TRBD2 (5 bases). Sample: unstimulated CD8+ T cells sorted from spleen or lymph node cells, taken before intestinal transplant. The sequence came from a human donor who received an intestinal transplant. As DNA, the CDR3 is TGTGCCAGCAGCGCGGAAGGGAGCTCCTACGAGCAGTACTTC. Its translation: CASSAEGSSYEQYF.